These T cell receptor beta chains were read from a single sample in a study of blood T cell repertoires in COVID-19. Method: immunoSEQ multiplex PCR; TCRdb's copy keeps in-frame clones and lacks some. The sample shows roughly 100,000 clones, approximately 89% of them seen only once. Sequences were obtained from peripheral blood. Receptors were obtained from a woman aged 80 or over in a cohort sampled during active COVID-19. CDR3s include the opening cysteine and the closing phenylalanine or tryptophan. The D gene is left open where the match is weak. Size is stated for part of the rows, as once, few or many counts, or as a class when the clone is expanded.

abundance	d_gene	j_gene	v_gene	CDR3nt	CDR3aa
-	TRBD2	TRBJ2-1	TRBV28	TGTGCCAGCAGCCTCGTGATGGGACGACTAGCGGGAGTCAATGAGCAGTTCTTC	CASSLVMGRLAGVNEQFF
-	TRBD1	TRBJ1-5	TRBV23-1	TGCGCCAGCAGCCTACGGACAGGGCGGGAGCAGCCCCAGCATTTT	CASSLRTGREQPQHF
-	-	TRBJ2-5	TRBV6-5	TGTGCCAGCAGTACCCGGGGGACCCAGTACTTC	CASSTRGTQYF
few	TRBD2	TRBJ2-1	TRBV7-9	TGTGCCAGCATCCCTCGGGGAGGGCGGGACTACTACAATGAGCAGTTCTTC	CASIPRGGRDYYNEQFF
-	TRBD2	TRBJ2-1	TRBV19	TGTGCCAGTAGTATAGAACGGACTAGCGGAGGGAGCTCCTACAATGAGCAGTTCTTC	CASSIERTSGGSSYNEQFF
-	-	TRBJ1-4	TRBV3-1/TRBV3-2	TGTGCCAGCAGCCCCCAACACCAGGGGGAAAAACTGTTTTTT	CASSPQHQGEKLFF
-	TRBD2	TRBJ2-5	TRBV4-2	TGTGCCAGCAGCCAAGACTTCAGCGGGGCAAGGGAGACCCAGTACTTC	CASSQDFSGARETQYF
-	-	TRBJ2-3	TRBV30	TGTGCCTGGACCCACGGAGATACGCAGTATTTT	CAWTHGDTQYF
-	TRBD1	TRBJ2-2	TRBV5-1	TGCGCCAGCAACAGGGGGCCCACCGGGGAGCTGTTTTTT	CASNRGPTGELFF
-	-	TRBJ1-1	TRBV18	TGTGCCAGCTCACCATCCCCTCTTGGAGTCACTGAAGCTTTCTTT	CASSPSPLGVTEAFF
-	-	TRBJ2-3	TRBV5-1	TGCGCCAGCAGCTTTGGTCAGGGTGGAAGTACAGATACGCAGTATTTT	CASSFGQGGSTDTQYF
-	TRBD1	TRBJ2-7	TRBV6-5	TGTGCCAGCCGGGACAGGATCTACGAGCAGTACTTC	CASRDRIYEQYF
-	-	TRBJ2-1	TRBV7-9	TGTGCCAGCAGCACAGACAGAACCCATGGTGAGCAGTTCTTC	CASSTDRTHGEQFF
-	TRBD2	TRBJ2-3	TRBV6-6	TGTGCCAGCAGCCGGACTAGCGGGGGGGCAACAGATACGCAGTATTTT	CASSRTSGGATDTQYF
-	-	TRBJ2-1	TRBV7-9	TGTGCCAGCAGCTTAGATCCTAAATCCAATGAGCAGTTCTTC	CASSLDPKSNEQFF
-	TRBD1	TRBJ2-1	TRBV7-3	TGTGCCAGCAGCTTACCATCCGGGACAGGGGGTAATGAGCAGTTCTTC	CASSLPSGTGGNEQFF
once	TRBD1	TRBJ1-6	TRBV28	TGTGCCAGCACTGGCGGGACAGGGGTGTCACCCCTCCACTTT	CASTGGTGVSPLHF
once	TRBD1	TRBJ2-1	TRBV2	TGTGCCAGCAGCTCTAGCAATCCCGGGACAGGGGGCTTCCGTGAGCAGTTCTTC	CASSSSNPGTGGFREQFF
-	TRBD1	TRBJ1-5	TRBV15	TGTGCCACCAGTAGGGACAGGGAGAGTGAGCCCCAGCATTTT	CATSRDRESEPQHF
-	TRBD1	TRBJ2-7	TRBV5-1	TGCGCCAGCAGCTTGGATGTAGACAGGGCTTTTCAGTACTTC	CASSLDVDRAFQYF
-	-	TRBJ2-1	TRBV7-6	TGTGCCAGCAGCCCCCGCGGGGCTACCTACAATGAGCAGTTCTTC	CASSPRGATYNEQFF
-	TRBD2	TRBJ2-3	TRBV11-3	TGTGCCAGCAGCTTGGATAGCGGGGCGAGCACAGATACGCAGTATTTT	CASSLDSGASTDTQYF
-	-	TRBJ1-2	TRBV18	TGTGCCAGCTCACCATCGACAGATGGCTACACCTTC	CASSPSTDGYTF
-	-	TRBJ2-1	TRBV5-4	TGTGCCAGCAGCTTGGACAGCTCCTACAATGAGCAGTTCTTC	CASSLDSSYNEQFF
-	-	TRBJ2-7	TRBV19	TGTGCCAGTAGTATGGCAGCGCGTATGAGGGTGCACGAGCAGTACTTC	CASSMAARMRVHEQYF
-	TRBD2	TRBJ2-7	TRBV28	TGTGCCAGCAGTCTGTCTAGCGGGGAGCAGTACTTC	CASSLSSGEQYF
few	TRBD1	TRBJ2-2	TRBV7-3	TGTGCCAGCAGGCCCCCTAGACAGGGGGCCCAAATACGGAACACCGGGGAGCTGTTTTTT	CASRPPRQGAQIRNTGELFF
-	-	TRBJ2-6	TRBV27	TGTGCCAGCCCTCCTTCCTGCCTTAGCTCTGGGGCCAACGTCCTGACTTTC	CASPPSCLSSGANVLTF
once	TRBD1	TRBJ2-7	TRBV5-1	TGCGCCAGCAGAAGACAGGGGTCGAGGGAGCAGTACTTC	CASRRQGSREQYF
-	-	TRBJ1-5	TRBV19	TGTGCCAGTAGTATCTCCAGTCCGAATCAGCCCCAGCATTTT	CASSISSPNQPQHF
-	-	TRBJ2-1	TRBV2	TGTGCCAGCAGTGATCCCCCCCTCTTGGAGCAGTTCTTC	CASSDPPLLEQFF
-	-	TRBJ2-2	TRBV19	TGTGCCAGTAGAGTGCAGGGGGGTGAAGCCGGGGAGCTGTTTTTT	CASRVQGGEAGELFF
-	TRBD1	TRBJ2-3	TRBV19	TGTGCCAGTAGCCGATACAGGGGCGGCGGCACAGATACGCAGTATTTT	CASSRYRGGGTDTQYF
-	TRBD2	TRBJ2-1	TRBV11-3	TGTGCCAGCAGCGCCGGGAGGGGCGCCTACAATGAGCAGTTCTTC	CASSAGRGAYNEQFF
few	-	TRBJ1-5	TRBV19	TGTGCCAGTAGTAGAAGCTGGCAGGGGAGTTACAATCAGCCCCAGCATTTT	CASSRSWQGSYNQPQHF
once	-	TRBJ1-5	TRBV6-5	TGTGCCAGCCGGGAAACGGACTCTCAGCCCCAGCATTTT	CASRETDSQPQHF
few	TRBD2	TRBJ2-3	TRBV5-1	TGCGCCAGCAGCTTGGGTTCGGGGGGATCAGATACGCAGTATTTT	CASSLGSGGSDTQYF
-	-	TRBJ2-3	TRBV3-1/TRBV3-2	TGTGCCAGCAGCCCAAGCACAGATACGCAGTATTTT	CASSPSTDTQYF
-	TRBD2	TRBJ2-7	TRBV3-1/TRBV3-2	TGTGCCAGCAGCCATAGCGGGGCCCCAAACGAGCAGTACTTC	CASSHSGAPNEQYF
-	-	TRBJ1-6	TRBV7-2	TGTGCCAGCACCCGTCGCCTGGGGGCAGGCAATTCGGATTCACCCCTCCACTTT	CASTRRLGAGNSDSPLHF
-	TRBD1	TRBJ2-2	TRBV5-1	TGCGCCAGCAGCTTAGGACAGGGAGGCACCGGGGAGCTGTTTTTT	CASSLGQGGTGELFF
-	TRBD1	TRBJ2-1	TRBV9	TGTGCCAGCAGCGAGGGGGCTGCAGGTGAGCAGTTCTTC	CASSEGAAGEQFF
once	TRBD1	TRBJ2-2	TRBV27	TGTGCCAGCAGTTCTCGACAGGGGGCTTTCGGGGAGCTGTTTTTT	CASSSRQGAFGELFF
-	-	TRBJ1-1	TRBV10-1	TGCGCCAGCAGTGACCGGCCGGCGGGCGTGAACACTGAAGCTTTCTTT	CASSDRPAGVNTEAFF
-	TRBD1	TRBJ1-1	TRBV19	TGTGCCAGTAGTTGGGATTCACAGGGGGCATCTGAAGCTTTCTTT	CASSWDSQGASEAFF
few	-	TRBJ1-5	TRBV5-5	TGTGCCAGCAGCTTGGCTGGAGGGGGCAATCAGCCCCAGCATTTT	CASSLAGGGNQPQHF
-	TRBD1	TRBJ1-4	TRBV19	TGTGCCAGTAGTTTGGAGGGGGCAGGGGAAAAACTGTTTTTT	CASSLEGAGEKLFF
-	-	TRBJ1-5	TRBV30	TGTGCCTGGAGTGTACCTGGACTTTATAGCAATCAGCCCCAGCATTTT	CAWSVPGLYSNQPQHF
-	TRBD1	TRBJ2-1	TRBV19	TGTGCCAGTAGTTCGGACAGGAGCTCCTACAATGAGCAGTTCTTC	CASSSDRSSYNEQFF